These 32 T cell receptor beta chains share one sample of origin, sequenced in a study of T-cell reconstitution after alpha-beta-depleted transplantation in children. Construction of the TCRbeta library involved unique molecular identifiers. One entry per CDR3 protein, called by TCRdb with MiXCR from the PCR reads. The sample includes roughly 220,000 distinct CDR3 sequences, approximately 9.8% seen only once; the top ten take 5.1%. Source: PBMCs from the stem cell graft donor, taken from the stem cell graft. These receptors were collected from a human donor who donated a stem cell graft to a child with SCID.

This clonotype was found many times. The chain has TRBV6-1 and TRBJ1-1; 7 bases map to TRBD1. With 7 bases clipped from V and 4 bases from J, the junction kept 9 bases outside the gene matches. The length of the CDR3 is 14 residues. Germline lookup yields CDR1 MNHNS and CDR2 SASEGT. The DNA of the CDR3 is TGTGCCAGCATAAGACAGGGAGGCGGCACTGAAGCTTTCTTT. Its protein product is CASIRQGGGTEAFF.

This clonotype was seen many times. The CDR3 region is CSARVQTGMGTEAFF. The CDR3 DNA sequence: TGCAGTGCTAGAGTCCAGACAGGGATGGGCACTGAAGCTTTCTTT. V gene TRBV20-1 combines with J gene TRBJ1-1; TRBD1 matches 7 bases. Germline V CDR1 and CDR2: DFQATT, SNEGSKA (reference sequence). The trim removed 1 base at V and 4 bases at J, leaving 9 bases unmatched. The length of the CDR3 is 15 residues.

This clonotype was observed a handful of times. The CDR3 nucleotides are TGTGCCAGCAGTTTTGGTCTAGCGGGGGGTCAAGATACGCAGTATTTT. It yields the protein CASSFGLAGGQDTQYF. The rearrangement links TRBV12-3 or TRBV12-4 to TRBJ2-3, with 11 positions matching TRBD2. The ends lost 3 bases at V and 5 bases at J; junction bases unmatched: 7. The CDR3 length is 16 residues.

This clonotype was detected ten times or more. The CDR3 DNA reads TGCAGTGCTAGAGATCTGTTGCTAGCGGTCCAAGAGACCCAGTACTTC. Its protein is CSARDLLLAVQETQYF. V gene TRBV20-1 combines with J gene TRBJ2-5, with TRBD2 matching over 7 bases. This CDR3 is built from 16 residues. V shed 0 bases and J 1 base; nucleotides not matched to a gene: 8. Looked up from germline, CDR1 is DFQATT and CDR2 is SNEGSKA (reference sequence).

As to this clonotype: With only one base between it and a far larger clone, this is likely a read error. J is TRBJ1-1 and V is TRBV5-6; D not resolved. The germline gives CDR1 SGHDT, CDR2 YYEEEE. Trimming pared 4 bases from V and 4 bases from J, leaving 5 bases between. The CDR3 is 11 amino acids. CDR3 in DNA: TGTGCCAGCAGCATACGCACTGAAGCTTTCTTT. It yields the protein CASSIRTEAFF.

This clonotype was counted many times. CDR3 DNA: TGCAGTGCTAGAGATGGCCAAGCAGGGGACCTTTTTTCCTACGAGCAGTACTTC. Translation gives CSARDGQAGDLFSYEQYF. This chain connects TRBV20-1 to TRBJ2-7; D perhaps matches TRBD1 (6 bases). Trimming stripped 0 bases from V and 1 base from J, with 22 bases between. The CDR3 contains 18 residues. Germline assignment: CDR1 DFQATT and CDR2 SNEGSKA (reference sequence).

This rearrangement joins TRBV30 to TRBJ1-1; 7 bases map to TRBD1. There are 15 residues in the CDR3. CDR1 and CDR2 (germline): GTSNPN, SVGIG (reference sequence). V was pared by 2 bases and J by 2 bases, with 8 bases of the junction left unmatched. The CDR3 sequence: CAWSSSDRRNTEAFF. The CDR3 DNA is TGTGCCTGGAGTTCCTCGGACAGGAGAAACACTGAAGCTTTCTTT. The whole variable domain, remainder taken from reference TRBV30 and TRBJ1-1, is SQTIHQWPATLVQPVGSPLSLECTVEGTSNPNLYWYRQAAGRGLQLLFYSVGIGQISSEVPQNLSASRPQDRQFILSSKKLLLSDSGFYLCAWSSSDRRNTEAFFGQGTRLTVV.

J is TRBJ1-6 and V is TRBV18, with TRBD1 identical over 7 bases. Germline V gives CDR1 KGHSH, CDR2 LQKENI. V was pared by 3 bases and J by 8 bases, with 1 base of the junction left unmatched. CDR3 length: 13 residues. The CDR3 spells CASSPGQDSPLHF. The CDR3 bases are TGTGCCAGCTCACCCGGACAGGATTCACCCCTCCACTTT.

This sequence joins TRBV12-3 or TRBV12-4 and TRBJ2-2, with TRBD1 matching over 9 bases. J gave up 7 bases and V 6 bases, and 9 bases lay outside the gene matches. The CDR3 length is 15 residues. In DNA, the CDR3 is TGTGCCAGCAGCAACCGGGACAGGGTCATCGGGGAGCTGTTTTTT. Translated, it gives CASSNRDRVIGELFF.

This clonotype has a count of ten or more. V is TRBV7-2 and J is TRBJ2-3; TRBD1 matches at 7 bases. The V gene end was trimmed by 3 bases and the J gene end by 3 bases; junction bases not matched to a gene: 9. The V gene's germline CDR1 is SGHTA and CDR2 FQGNSA. The length of the CDR3 is 16 residues. CDR3 nucleotides: TGTGCCAGCAGCTTGAGGGGGCGTGGGGTTACAGATACGCAGTATTTT. It is translated as CASSLRGRGVTDTQYF.

In this sample, this clonotype turned up a few times. The chain links TRBV4-1 to TRBJ2-7, with 9 bases that match TRBD2. J lost 3 bases, V lost 1 base, and 7 bases had no gene match. CDR1 is MGHRA and CDR2 is YSYEKL in the germline V gene. There are 16 residues in the CDR3. The DNA for the CDR3 is TGCGCCAGCAGCCAAGTGGGGCTAGCGGGGAACTACGAGCAGTACTTC. Amino acid sequence: CASSQVGLAGNYEQYF.

This clonotype was detected ten times or more. The rearrangement uses TRBV18 and TRBJ1-2; D may be TRBD1 (6 bases). CDR1 KGHSH and CDR2 LQKENI come from the germline V gene. The CDR3 loop spans 16 amino acids. V gave up 3 bases and J gave up 6 bases, with 20 bases separating them. CDR3 DNA: TGTGCCAGCTCACCGAAACCCAGACAGGCCTGGGATGGCTACACCTTC. Encoded protein: CASSPKPRQAWDGYTF.

This clonotype occurred a few times. This may stem from a read error, because a much larger clone lies one nucleotide away. The chain has TRBV12-3 or TRBV12-4 and TRBJ1-2; D not certain. This CDR3 region has 15 residues. The CDR3 DNA reads TGTGCCAGCAGTTCCGGACTCGGAAGCGGCTATGGCTACCCCTTC. As protein: CASSSGLGSGYGYPF.

This clonotype was picked up many times. The chain employs TRBV28 and TRBJ1-5; D is uncertain. Trimming shortened V by 6 bases and J by 2 bases, and 14 bases separated the two germline ends. Germline values: CDR1 MDHEN, CDR2 SYDVKM. The CDR3 totals 15 residues. CDR3 sequence (DNA): TGTGCCAGCAGCCCGGGAAGCCGAGGCAATCAGCCCCAGCATTTT. It is translated as CASSPGSRGNQPQHF.

This chain connects TRBV19 to TRBJ1-6; 8 nucleotides agree with TRBD1. The V gene's germline CDR1 is LNHDA and CDR2 SQIVND (reference sequence). With V trimmed by 7 bases and J by 8 bases, 4 bases remained unmatched. CDR3 length: 13 amino acids. CDR3: CASMDRAYSPLHF. In nucleotides, the CDR3 is TGTGCCAGTATGGACAGGGCGTATTCACCCCTCCACTTT.

This clonotype was recorded many times. The J gene is TRBJ2-4, the V gene TRBV5-1; the D gene is possibly TRBD2 (7 bases). V was clipped by 0 bases and J by 10 bases, with 17 bases between them. The CDR3 length is 15 residues. CDR1 is SGHRS, CDR2 YFSETQ, per germline. CDR3 sequence (DNA): TGCGCCAGCAGCTTGGAGGGGGGGCACCACTTAATTCAGTACTTC. Translating gives CASSLEGGHHLIQYF.

This clonotype has at least ten counts. V and J are TRBV27 and TRBJ2-2; D perhaps matches TRBD1 (6 bases). V lost 5 bases, J lost 4 bases, and 11 bases lay in between. The length of the CDR3 is 14 residues. Germline V gene sequence: CDR1 MNHEY, CDR2 SMNVEV (reference sequence). This CDR3 is CASSPVDSTGELFF. The CDR3 nucleotides read TGTGCCAGCAGTCCCGTGGACAGCACCGGGGAGCTGTTTTTT.

This clonotype was counted many times. The V gene is TRBV12-3 or TRBV12-4, the J gene TRBJ1-5; possibly TRBD1 for D (6 bases). V lost 6 bases to trimming and J lost 10 bases, with 16 bases between them. The CDR3 is made up of 13 amino acids. The chain's CDR3 is CASSSEGGAPQHF. The CDR3 region has the DNA TGTGCCAGCAGCTCAGAGGGGGGGGCTCCCCAGCATTTT.

This clonotype was seen a single time. This rearrangement joins TRBV20-1 to TRBJ2-6, with 7 positions matching TRBD2. CDR1 and CDR2 (germline): DFQATT, SNEGSKA (reference sequence). There are 17 residues in the CDR3. The junction had 20 bases not matched to a gene; V was cut back by 0 bases and J by 15 bases. The CDR3 DNA sequence: TGCAGTGCTAGAGATAGCGGGCGGTACTCTGGGGCCCACGGCCTGACTTTC. Translating it yields CSARDSGRYSGAHGLTF.

This clonotype has only a few counts. J is TRBJ2-3 and V is TRBV2; TRBD2 matches 8 bases. The J segment lost 14 bases and the V segment lost 5 bases, leaving 6 bases of the junction unmatched. The CDR3 runs 11 residues. CDR1 SNHLY and CDR2 FYNNEI come from the germline V gene. CDR3 nucleotides: TGTGCCAGCAGTACAGGACTAGCTGGGTATTTT. Encoded protein: CASSTGLAGYF.

The rearrangement joins TRBV6-5 to TRBJ1-3, with TRBD1 as a possible D gene (5 bases). V shed 4 bases and J shed 2 bases, with 12 bases lying between them. The CDR3 has 15 residues. Germline V gene sequence: CDR1 MNHEY, CDR2 SVGAGI. As DNA, the CDR3 is TGTGCCAGCAGTTCCATGGACAAGACTGGAAACACCATATATTTT. Its protein product is CASSSMDKTGNTIYF.

The chain couples TRBV12-3 or TRBV12-4 to TRBJ2-2; no definite D call. The CDR3 has 12 residues. V gave up 5 bases and J gave up 5 bases, with 6 bases separating them. The CDR3 spells CASSPQTGELFF. In nucleotides, the CDR3 is TGTGCCAGCAGTCCCCAAACCGGGGAGCTGTTTTTT.

This clonotype was seen many times. This chain links TRBV7-3 with TRBJ2-7; the D gene is possibly TRBD2 (6 bases). The germline gives CDR1 SGHTA, CDR2 FQGTGA. Trimming shortened V by 5 bases and J by 3 bases, and 11 bases separated the two germline ends. This CDR3 comprises 13 residues. The CDR3 region is CASSLRGGYEQYF. The DNA for the CDR3 is TGTGCCAGCAGCCTAAGGGGAGGCTACGAGCAGTACTTC.

The rearrangement uses TRBV29-1 and TRBJ2-5; D ambiguous. The CDR3 has 12 amino acids. Trimming left V 4 bases short and J 4 bases short, with 10 bases between. Germline CDR1 is SQVTM and CDR2 is ANQGSEA. The CDR3 coding sequence is TGCAGCGTTGGTACTTCCTCAGAGACCCAGTACTTC. Translated, it gives CSVGTSSETQYF.

In this sample, this clonotype turned up many times. The chain joins TRBV6-5 to TRBJ2-7; D unclear. CDR1 and CDR2 from the germline V gene are MNHEY and SVGAGI. This CDR3 has 16 residues. The germline V and J ends were trimmed by 2 bases and 2 bases, with 16 bases remaining between them. CDR3 in DNA: TGTGCCAGCAGTTACCAGGTCCGGGTCGAGACCTACGAGCAGTACTTC. This gives the protein CASSYQVRVETYEQYF.

This clonotype was found many times. CDR3 bases: TGTGCCAGCAGCGTAGAGGACAGACATGACTACACCTTC. Its protein product is CASSVEDRHDYTF. J is TRBJ1-2 and V is TRBV9; D is possibly TRBD1 (6 bases). CDR1 is SGDLS and CDR2 is YYNGEE in the germline V gene. Trimming cost V 0 bases and J 10 bases, with 13 bases left between them. The CDR3 runs 13 residues.

This clonotype was observed at least ten times. V and J are TRBV7-2 and TRBJ2-1; a weak D match, TRBD2 (5 bases). The germline V gene has CDR1 SGHTA and CDR2 FQGNSA. The length of the CDR3 is 15 residues. Trimming took off 1 base at V and 5 bases at J, with 12 bases between the two ends. CDR3 DNA sequence: TGTGCCAGCAGCTTAGGCCAGGTCGGGAACAATGAGCAGTTCTTC. It translates to CASSLGQVGNNEQFF.

In its sample, this clonotype was seen many times. The chain joins TRBV12-3 or TRBV12-4 to TRBJ2-3; no definite D call. This CDR3 has 14 amino acids. Trimming pared 3 bases from V and 0 bases from J, leaving 7 bases between. The CDR3 loop reads CASSLVFSTDTQYF. As DNA, the CDR3 is TGTGCCAGCAGTTTGGTCTTTAGCACAGATACGCAGTATTTT.

As regards this clonotype: At one boundary the junction diverges from the germline segment, which might be a read error. The chain employs TRBV3-1 and TRBJ2-7; D remains ambiguous. The V gene's germline CDR1 is LGHDT and CDR2 YNNKEL (reference sequence). The CDR3 is 15 amino acids. The CDR3 here is CATSQDWARSYEQYF. DNA for the CDR3: TGTGCCACCAGCCAAGACTGGGCCAGATCCTACGAGCAGTACTTC.

This clonotype was seen many times. The chain carries TRBV29-1 and TRBJ1-1; possibly TRBD1 for D (6 bases). The germline gives CDR1 SQVTM, CDR2 ANQGSEA. V was clipped by 3 bases and J by 3 bases, with 8 bases between them. There are 12 residues in the CDR3. CDR3 coding DNA: TGCAGCGTTGATTCAGGGGACACTGAAGCTTTCTTT. Protein: CSVDSGDTEAFF.

In this sample, this clonotype turned up many times. This chain joins TRBV5-6 and TRBJ1-2; D gene ambiguous. This CDR3 has 14 residues. Trimming stripped 2 bases from V and 1 base from J, with 9 bases between. Germline values: CDR1 SGHDT, CDR2 YYEEEE. The CDR3 spells CASSLLTINYGYTF. The CDR3 nucleotides are TGTGCCAGCAGCTTATTGACAATTAACTATGGCTACACCTTC.

This clonotype was detected many times. The gene calls are TRBV20-1 and TRBJ2-1; the match to TRBD2 covers 8 bases. From germline, CDR1 is DFQATT and CDR2 SNEGSKA (reference sequence). The CDR3 is made up of 16 amino acids. V shed 4 bases and J 8 bases; nucleotides not matched to a gene: 16. As DNA, the CDR3 is TGCAGTGCTATCGCCGGGGGGGCCATGTTTTTCGATGAGCAGTTCTTC. This codes for CSAIAGGAMFFDEQFF.